What follows describes a single T cell receptor beta chain. Its antigen is not identified. This sample was included in a study of T cells in Graves' hyperthyroidism and ophthalmopathy. Using RNA transcripts as the source, TCR beta CDR3 regions were amplified. The primer set for the first-round RT-PCR of the TCR CDR3 was HTBI. From the multiplex PCR reads, TCRdb called clonotypes with MiXCR, one entry per CDR3 protein. This sample has around 300,000 distinct CDR3 sequences, with about 14% found just once. Study-wide points: Most expanded thyroid clonotypes above 0.001 recurred in blood. Ophthalmopathy prediction by the model preceded onset by a median about 6.3 months.

The CDR3 consists of 13 residues. Germline values: CDR1 SGHDT, CDR2 YYEEEE. V lost 3 bases to trimming and J lost 6 bases, with 13 bases between them. The diagnoses drew upon clinical symptoms, serum thyroxine and TRAb, thyroid ultrasound and orbital computed tomography. A sample of blood taken at first hyperthyroidism diagnosis preceded any ophthalmopathy symptoms. V usage is TRBV5-6 and J usage is TRBJ2-7; D is perhaps TRBD1 (5 bases). The sequence derives from a woman in her thirties with Graves' hyperthyroidism that later progressed to Graves' ophthalmopathy. Sequencing was performed on blood. The CDR3 bases are TGTGCCAGCAGCTCATTAGACAGAAGCGAGCAGTACTTC. Translating it yields CASSSLDRSEQYF.